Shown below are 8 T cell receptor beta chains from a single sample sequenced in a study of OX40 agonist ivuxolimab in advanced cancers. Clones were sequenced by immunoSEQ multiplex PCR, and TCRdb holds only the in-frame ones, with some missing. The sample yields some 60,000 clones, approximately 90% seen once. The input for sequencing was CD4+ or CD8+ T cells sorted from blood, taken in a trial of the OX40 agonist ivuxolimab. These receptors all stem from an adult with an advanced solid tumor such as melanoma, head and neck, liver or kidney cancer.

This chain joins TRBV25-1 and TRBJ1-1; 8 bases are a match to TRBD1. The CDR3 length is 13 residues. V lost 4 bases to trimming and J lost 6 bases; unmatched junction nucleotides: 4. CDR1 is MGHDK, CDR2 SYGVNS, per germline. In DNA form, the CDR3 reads TGTGCCAGCAGTGGGACAGGGTACGCTGAAGCTTTCTTT. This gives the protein CASSGTGYAEAFF.

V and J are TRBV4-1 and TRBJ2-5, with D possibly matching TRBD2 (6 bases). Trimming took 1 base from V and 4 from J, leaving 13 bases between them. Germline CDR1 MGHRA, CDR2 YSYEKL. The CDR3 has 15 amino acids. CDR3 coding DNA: TGCGCCAGCAGCCAAGGGGGCGGGGTAGGAGAGACCCAGTACTTC. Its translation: CASSQGGGVGETQYF.

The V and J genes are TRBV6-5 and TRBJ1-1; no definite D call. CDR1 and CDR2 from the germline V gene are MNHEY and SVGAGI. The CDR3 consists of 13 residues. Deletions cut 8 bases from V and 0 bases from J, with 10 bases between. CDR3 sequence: CASRRMLNTEAFF. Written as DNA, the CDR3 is TGTGCCAGCCGCCGTATGCTGAACACTGAAGCTTTCTTT.

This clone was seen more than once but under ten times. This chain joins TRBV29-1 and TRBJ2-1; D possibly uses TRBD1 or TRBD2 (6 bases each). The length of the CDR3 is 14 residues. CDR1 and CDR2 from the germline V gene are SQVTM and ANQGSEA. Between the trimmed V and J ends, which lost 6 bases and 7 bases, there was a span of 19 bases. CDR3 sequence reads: CSVPRWGARNEQFF. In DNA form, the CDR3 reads TGCAGCGTGCCCCGTTGGGGGGCGAGGAATGAGCAGTTCTTC.

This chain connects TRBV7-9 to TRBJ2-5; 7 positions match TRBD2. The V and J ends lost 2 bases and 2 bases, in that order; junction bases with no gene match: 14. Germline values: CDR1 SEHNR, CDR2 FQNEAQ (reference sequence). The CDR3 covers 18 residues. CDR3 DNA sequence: TGTGCCAGCAGCTTAAGGTCTAGCGGAGCTTTAGGGCAAGAGACCCAGTACTTC. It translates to CASSLRSSGALGQETQYF.

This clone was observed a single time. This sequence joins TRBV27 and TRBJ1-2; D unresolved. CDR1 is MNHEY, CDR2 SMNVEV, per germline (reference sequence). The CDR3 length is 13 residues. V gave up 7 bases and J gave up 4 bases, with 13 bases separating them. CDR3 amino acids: CASKPPGTYGYTF. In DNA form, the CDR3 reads TGTGCCAGCAAACCCCCAGGAACCTATGGCTACACCTTC.

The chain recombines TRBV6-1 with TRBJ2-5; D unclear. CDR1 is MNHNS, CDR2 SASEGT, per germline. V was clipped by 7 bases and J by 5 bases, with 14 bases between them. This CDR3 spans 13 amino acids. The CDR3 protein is CASITQIGETQYF. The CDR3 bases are TGTGCCAGCATCACTCAGATAGGGGAGACCCAGTACTTC.

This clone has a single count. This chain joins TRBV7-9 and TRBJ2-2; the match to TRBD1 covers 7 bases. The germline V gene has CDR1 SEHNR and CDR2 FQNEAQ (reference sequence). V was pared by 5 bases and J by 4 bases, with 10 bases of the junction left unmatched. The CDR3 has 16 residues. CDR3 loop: CASSLGQVGGTGELFF. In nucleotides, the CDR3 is TGTGCCAGCAGCCTCGGACAGGTTGGGGGCACCGGGGAGCTGTTTTTT.